Listed here are 3 T cell receptor beta chains from one sample, sequenced in a study of cytomegalovirus exposure and HLA in healthy donors. Primers included in the PCR were 60 Vbeta and 13 Jbeta primers. The protocol was immunoSEQ multiplex PCR, while the TCRdb copy is restricted to in-frame clones and leaves out a portion. This sample's table reports tens of thousands of clones. The sequenced sample was PBMCs. These receptors were collected from a male donor in good health and CMV-seronegative.

The rearrangement joins TRBV7-3 to TRBJ1-2; no reliable D call. From germline, CDR1 is SGHTA and CDR2 FQGTGA. This CDR3 region has 13 residues. V was clipped by 4 bases and J by 6 bases, with 12 bases between them. CDR3 in DNA: TGTGCCAGCAGCTCACTTGGGCGTGATGGCTACACCTTC. It codes for CASSSLGRDGYTF.

V and J are TRBV5-1 and TRBJ2-5, with 8 nucleotides matching TRBD2. V lost 7 bases and J lost 3; bases outside the gene matches: 5. CDR1 and CDR2 (germline): SGHRS, YFSETQ. This CDR3 contains 13 residues. CDR3 residues: CASSWTSKETQYF. Written as DNA, the CDR3 is TGCGCCAGCTCCTGGACTAGCAAAGAGACCCAGTACTTC.

This chain links TRBV6-1 with TRBJ1-3; D ambiguous. Trimming shortened V by 6 bases and J by 0 bases, and 9 bases separated the two germline ends. The CDR3 length is 14 residues. Germline-derived CDR1 and CDR2 are MNHNS and SASEGT. The CDR3 loop is CASREPVSGNTIYF. CDR3 nucleotides: TGTGCCAGCAGGGAACCAGTCTCTGGAAACACCATATATTTT.